A single sample gave rise to the 5 T cell receptor beta chains below, sequenced in a study of early T cells in non-severe SARS-CoV-2 infection. Each CDR3 protein is one row after TCRdb ran MiXCR on the 5' RACE reads. In the table there are 85,000 to 100,000 distinct CDR3 sequences, about 13% of which are singletons. Input material: whole blood. The receptors originated from an adult who was a healthcare worker with PCR-confirmed SARS-CoV-2 infection or an uninfected control (not recorded which).

The V gene is TRBV20-1, the J gene TRBJ1-2; D is undetermined. Trimming left V 3 bases short and J 7 bases short, with 18 bases between. This CDR3 comprises 14 residues. Per germline, CDR1 DFQATT and CDR2 SNEGSKA (reference sequence). The CDR3 DNA sequence: TGCAGTGCTAGGTGGACCTATACCCCTGGTGGCTACACCTTC. It is translated as CSARWTYTPGGYTF.

There are many counts of this clonotype. The chain employs TRBV20-1 and TRBJ2-1; 9 bases agree with TRBD2. This CDR3 has 14 amino acids. CDR1 DFQATT and CDR2 SNEGSKA come from the germline V gene (reference sequence). V lost 2 bases, J lost 10 bases, and 9 bases stayed unmatched. The CDR3 protein is CSARTPGTSYEQFF. CDR3 in DNA: TGCAGTGCTAGAACCCCCGGGACTAGCTACGAGCAGTTCTTC.

This clonotype was detected many times. The V gene is TRBV6-5, the J gene TRBJ1-1; no definite D call. V was clipped by 5 bases and J by 2 bases, with 15 bases between them. The CDR3 loop spans 15 amino acids. Germline CDR1 is MNHEY and CDR2 is SVGAGI. CDR3 DNA: TGTGCCAGCAGTGCCAGGTGGCGGGGTAACACTGAAGCTTTCTTT. Its protein product is CASSARWRGNTEAFF.

In its sample, this clonotype was seen a few times. The chain joins TRBV12-3 or TRBV12-4 to TRBJ1-5, with TRBD1 identical over 7 bases. Trimming cost V 5 bases and J 5 bases; bases outside gene matches: 9. The CDR3 totals 15 residues. CDR3 nucleotide sequence: TGTGCCAGCAGTAGTCAGGGCAGGGGGGATCAGCCCCAGCATTTT. Translation: CASSSQGRGDQPQHF.

This clonotype has only a few counts. J is TRBJ2-2 and V is TRBV4-1; no definite D call. CDR1 is MGHRA, CDR2 YSYEKL, per germline. Trimming cost V 4 bases and J 1 base, with 10 bases left between them. The CDR3 is 15 amino acids. In DNA form, the CDR3 reads TGCGCCAGCAGCCTCCGCGTGGGGAACACCGGGGAGCTGTTTTTT. This codes for CASSLRVGNTGELFF.